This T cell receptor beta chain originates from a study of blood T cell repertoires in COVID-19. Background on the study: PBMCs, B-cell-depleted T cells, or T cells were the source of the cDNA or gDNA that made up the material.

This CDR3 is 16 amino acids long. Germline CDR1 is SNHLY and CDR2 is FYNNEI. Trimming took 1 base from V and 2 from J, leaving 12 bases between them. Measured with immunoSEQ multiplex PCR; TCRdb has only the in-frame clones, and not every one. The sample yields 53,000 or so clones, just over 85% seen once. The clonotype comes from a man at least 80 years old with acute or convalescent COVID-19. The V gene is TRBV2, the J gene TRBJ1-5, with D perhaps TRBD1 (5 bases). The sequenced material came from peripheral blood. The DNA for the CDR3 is TGTGCCAGCAGTGAAGAGGGCTGGGGGGGCAATCAGCCCCAGCATTTT. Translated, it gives CASSEEGWGGNQPQHF.